These T cell receptor beta chains were read from a single sample in a study of shared clonotypes between healthy human individuals. Libraries were prepared by immunoSEQ multiplex PCR; TCRdb keeps only in-frame clonotypes and omits some of them. Among approximately 2,200,000 clones listed, 85% to 95% were seen once. Sequenced sample: naive CD8+ T cells from PBMCs. These receptors all stem from a man younger than 35 in good health. Some clones in this sample may be carry-over from other donors' samples. Each CDR3 is given with its conserved first and last residue. Each record gives: CDR3 protein, CDR3 DNA, J gene, D gene, clone size, V gene. D genes are given only for firm matches. For some rows the clone size is stated as once, few or many, or as a class when expanded; others skip it.

CDR3 protein: CASSLSGQGNQPQHF
CDR3 DNA: TGTGCCAGCAGCTTGTCAGGACAGGGGAATCAGCCCCAGCATTTT
J gene: TRBJ1-5
D gene: TRBD1
clone size: .
V gene: TRBV5-5

CDR3 protein: CASSLSAYEQYF
CDR3 DNA: TGTGCCAGCAGCCTCTCTGCCTACGAGCAGTACTTC
J gene: TRBJ2-7
D gene: .
clone size: .
V gene: TRBV5-1

CDR3 protein: CASSPSWGNTGELFF
CDR3 DNA: TGCGCCAGCAGCCCCTCGTGGGGGAACACCGGGGAGCTGTTTTTT
J gene: TRBJ2-2
D gene: .
clone size: .
V gene: TRBV5-1

CDR3 protein: CAVGDYITDTQYF
CDR3 DNA: TGTGCCGTGGGTGACTACATCACAGATACGCAGTATTTT
J gene: TRBJ2-3
D gene: .
clone size: .
V gene: TRBV5-4

CDR3 protein: CASRTHPTREDEQFF
CDR3 DNA: TGTGCCAGCAGGACCCATCCGACTAGGGAGGATGAGCAGTTCTTC
J gene: TRBJ2-1
D gene: .
clone size: .
V gene: TRBV28

CDR3 protein: CAIPIPGLSNEDEQFF
CDR3 DNA: TGTGCCATCCCAATACCGGGACTCTCAAATGAGGATGAGCAGTTCTTC
J gene: TRBJ2-1
D gene: .
clone size: .
V gene: TRBV10-3

CDR3 protein: CASRPNAGSSYEQYF
CDR3 DNA: TGCGCCAGCAGGCCAAACGCGGGGAGCTCCTACGAGCAGTACTTC
J gene: TRBJ2-7
D gene: .
clone size: .
V gene: TRBV4-1

CDR3 protein: CASSLVGVAGGPDEQFF
CDR3 DNA: TGTGCCAGCAGCTTAGTAGGGGTGGCAGGGGGCCCTGATGAGCAGTTCTTC
J gene: TRBJ2-1
D gene: TRBD1
clone size: .
V gene: TRBV13

CDR3 protein: CASSPSSTDTQYF
CDR3 DNA: TGTGCCAGCAGCCCCTCCAGCACAGATACGCAGTATTTT
J gene: TRBJ2-3
D gene: .
clone size: .
V gene: TRBV7-3

CDR3 protein: CASSLSRTGGYEQYF
CDR3 DNA: TGTGCCAGCAGTCTCTCCCGGACAGGGGGCTATGAGCAGTACTTC
J gene: TRBJ2-7
D gene: TRBD1
clone size: .
V gene: TRBV28

CDR3 protein: CASSSSPWGRSTEAFF
CDR3 DNA: TGTGCCAGCAGCTCGTCCCCATGGGGGCGGTCCACTGAAGCTTTCTTT
J gene: TRBJ1-1
D gene: .
clone size: .
V gene: TRBV7-9

CDR3 protein: CASSPRAGVVDTQYF
CDR3 DNA: TGTGCCAGCAGCCCACGAGCGGGAGTAGTGGATACGCAGTATTTT
J gene: TRBJ2-3
D gene: TRBD2
clone size: .
V gene: TRBV7-3

CDR3 protein: CASSSVTGGPGYTF
CDR3 DNA: TGTGCCAGCAGCTCGGTGACAGGGGGCCCAGGCTACACCTTC
J gene: TRBJ1-2
D gene: TRBD1
clone size: few
V gene: TRBV7-2

CDR3 protein: CASSSRLVPHEQYF
CDR3 DNA: TGTGCCAGTAGTTCCCGTCTGGTCCCCCACGAGCAGTACTTC
J gene: TRBJ2-7
D gene: .
clone size: .
V gene: TRBV19

CDR3 protein: CASSLAAGYGYTF
CDR3 DNA: TGTGCCAGCAGCTTAGCGGCAGGGTACGGCTACACCTTC
J gene: TRBJ1-2
D gene: .
clone size: .
V gene: TRBV7-9

CDR3 protein: CASSPVAGTADTQYF
CDR3 DNA: TGTGCCAGCAGCCCGGTAGCGGGTACGGCAGATACGCAGTATTTT
J gene: TRBJ2-3
D gene: TRBD2
clone size: .
V gene: TRBV7-3

CDR3 protein: CASSRTGSSAYEQYF
CDR3 DNA: TGTGCCAGCAGCCGTACAGGGTCCAGCGCCTACGAGCAGTACTTC
J gene: TRBJ2-7
D gene: .
clone size: .
V gene: TRBV9

CDR3 protein: CASSPRTRGEQYF
CDR3 DNA: TGTGCCAGTAGCCCAAGAACCAGGGGCGAGCAGTACTTC
J gene: TRBJ2-7
D gene: .
clone size: .
V gene: TRBV19

CDR3 protein: CAWSDPHPEAFF
CDR3 DNA: TGTGCCTGGAGTGATCCCCACCCAGAAGCTTTCTTT
J gene: TRBJ1-1
D gene: .
clone size: .
V gene: TRBV30

CDR3 protein: CASSYSSFTDTQYF
CDR3 DNA: TGTGCCAGCAGCTACAGTAGTTTCACAGATACGCAGTATTTT
J gene: TRBJ2-3
D gene: .
clone size: .
V gene: TRBV5-4

CDR3 protein: CSVVPKETYEQYF
CDR3 DNA: TGCAGCGTTGTACCGAAGGAAACCTACGAGCAGTACTTC
J gene: TRBJ2-7
D gene: .
clone size: .
V gene: TRBV29-1

CDR3 protein: CASRGVEKQYF
CDR3 DNA: TGTGCCAGCAGGGGGGTGGAAAAGCAGTACTTC
J gene: TRBJ2-7
D gene: .
clone size: .
V gene: TRBV6-6

CDR3 protein: CASSQSGLAGPYEQYF
CDR3 DNA: TGTGCCAGCAGCCAATCTGGACTAGCGGGCCCCTACGAGCAGTACTTC
J gene: TRBJ2-7
D gene: TRBD2
clone size: .
V gene: TRBV16

CDR3 protein: CASSLTGMPTPNKDTEAFF
CDR3 DNA: TGCGCCAGCAGCTTGACTGGTATGCCGACCCCCAATAAGGACACTGAAGCTTTCTTT
J gene: TRBJ1-1
D gene: .
clone size: .
V gene: TRBV5-1

CDR3 protein: CASSHKRGESYNEQFF
CDR3 DNA: TGCGCCAGCAGCCACAAGCGGGGGGAATCCTACAATGAGCAGTTCTTC
J gene: TRBJ2-1
D gene: TRBD2
clone size: .
V gene: TRBV5-1

CDR3 protein: CASSVGVSGIQGDTQYF
CDR3 DNA: TGTGCCAGCAGCGTAGGGGTTAGCGGGATACAAGGGGATACGCAGTATTTT
J gene: TRBJ2-3
D gene: TRBD2
clone size: .
V gene: TRBV9

CDR3 protein: CASSLIGGTQYF
CDR3 DNA: TGTGCCAGCAGTTTAATAGGAGGTACGCAGTATTTT
J gene: TRBJ2-3
D gene: .
clone size: .
V gene: TRBV27

CDR3 protein: CSVEVARPYEQYF
CDR3 DNA: TGCAGCGTTGAAGTGGCAAGGCCCTACGAGCAGTACTTC
J gene: TRBJ2-7
D gene: .
clone size: few
V gene: TRBV29-1

CDR3 protein: CASSFRTVQEPEKLFF
CDR3 DNA: TGTGCCAGCAGTTTCCGGACGGTGCAGGAGCCAGAAAAACTGTTTTTT
J gene: TRBJ1-4
D gene: .
clone size: .
V gene: TRBV27

CDR3 protein: CASRNRDRGEDTQYF
CDR3 DNA: TGCGCCAGCAGAAACCGGGACAGGGGTGAAGATACGCAGTATTTT
J gene: TRBJ2-3
D gene: TRBD1
clone size: .
V gene: TRBV5-1

CDR3 protein: CASSSTSGADNEQFF
CDR3 DNA: TGTGCCAGCAGTTCGACTAGCGGGGCCGACAATGAGCAGTTCTTC
J gene: TRBJ2-1
D gene: TRBD2
clone size: few
V gene: TRBV6-5

CDR3 protein: CASSIDHSGRPTDTQYF
CDR3 DNA: TGTGCCAGTAGTATAGACCACTCGGGACGACCCACAGATACGCAGTATTTT
J gene: TRBJ2-3
D gene: .
clone size: .
V gene: TRBV19

CDR3 protein: CATLRATNTGELFF
CDR3 DNA: TGTGCCACCCTTAGGGCCACGAACACCGGGGAGCTGTTTTTT
J gene: TRBJ2-2
D gene: .
clone size: .
V gene: TRBV19

CDR3 protein: CASSLFGQGNTGELFF
CDR3 DNA: TGTGCCAGCAGTTTATTTGGACAGGGAAACACCGGGGAGCTGTTTTTT
J gene: TRBJ2-2
D gene: TRBD1
clone size: once
V gene: TRBV28

CDR3 protein: CASRPPPSGSHEQYF
CDR3 DNA: TGTGCCAGCAGGCCCCCCCCTAGCGGGAGTCACGAGCAGTACTTC
J gene: TRBJ2-7
D gene: TRBD2
clone size: .
V gene: TRBV2

CDR3 protein: CSVEYETSYEQYF
CDR3 DNA: TGCAGCGTTGAATACGAGACTAGCTACGAGCAGTACTTC
J gene: TRBJ2-7
D gene: .
clone size: .
V gene: TRBV29-1

CDR3 protein: CASSADRAPYNEQFF
CDR3 DNA: TGTGCCAGCAGCGCGGACAGGGCCCCCTACAATGAGCAGTTCTTC
J gene: TRBJ2-1
D gene: TRBD1
clone size: .
V gene: TRBV5-4

CDR3 protein: CASSLSAPAYEQYF
CDR3 DNA: TGTGCCAGCAGTTTATCTGCACCTGCCTACGAGCAGTACTTC
J gene: TRBJ2-7
D gene: .
clone size: .
V gene: TRBV27

CDR3 protein: CASSSMTSGSSYNEQFF
CDR3 DNA: TGTGCCAGCAGCTCGATGACTAGCGGGAGCTCCTACAATGAGCAGTTCTTC
J gene: TRBJ2-1
D gene: TRBD2
clone size: .
V gene: TRBV7-9

CDR3 protein: CASGGQGGVEQFF
CDR3 DNA: TGTGCCAGCGGAGGACAGGGGGGCGTTGAGCAGTTCTTC
J gene: TRBJ2-1
D gene: TRBD1
clone size: .
V gene: TRBV27

CDR3 protein: CASSGEGGTLTDNEQFF
CDR3 DNA: TGTGCCAGCAGTGGCGAAGGGGGGACACTTACTGACAATGAGCAGTTCTTC
J gene: TRBJ2-1
D gene: .
clone size: once
V gene: TRBV2

CDR3 protein: CATSRGTGGHTDTQYF
CDR3 DNA: TGTGCCACCAGCAGAGGAACAGGGGGACACACAGATACGCAGTATTTT
J gene: TRBJ2-3
D gene: TRBD1
clone size: .
V gene: TRBV15

CDR3 protein: CASSLVGGAGLYEQYF
CDR3 DNA: TGCGCCAGCAGCTTGGTTGGGGGCGCGGGGCTTTACGAGCAGTACTTC
J gene: TRBJ2-7
D gene: .
clone size: .
V gene: TRBV5-1

CDR3 protein: CASSWPGASDTEAFF
CDR3 DNA: TGCGCCAGCAGCTGGCCAGGGGCATCGGACACTGAAGCTTTCTTT
J gene: TRBJ1-1
D gene: .
clone size: .
V gene: TRBV5-1

CDR3 protein: CASTPLSGASTDTQYF
CDR3 DNA: TGTGCCAGCACTCCTTTAAGCGGAGCTAGCACAGATACGCAGTATTTT
J gene: TRBJ2-3
D gene: .
clone size: .
V gene: TRBV28

CDR3 protein: CASSPQSTGMDLLWGHYNVLTF
CDR3 DNA: TGTGCCAGCAGTCCCCAATCGACAGGGATGGATCTCCTCTGGGGCCACTACAACGTCCTGACTTTC
J gene: TRBJ2-6
D gene: TRBD1
clone size: .
V gene: TRBV27

CDR3 protein: CASSLVPSGSTDTQYF
CDR3 DNA: TGTGCCAGCAGTTTAGTTCCTAGCGGGAGCACAGATACGCAGTATTTT
J gene: TRBJ2-3
D gene: TRBD2
clone size: .
V gene: TRBV27

CDR3 protein: CASSSTTGTPSDTQYF
CDR3 DNA: TGTGCCAGCAGTTCAACCACCGGGACCCCATCAGATACGCAGTATTTT
J gene: TRBJ2-3
D gene: .
clone size: .
V gene: TRBV28

CDR3 protein: CASSPRTGGEAKNIQYF
CDR3 DNA: TGTGCCAGCAGCCCGCGGACAGGGGGAGAGGCCAAAAACATTCAGTACTTC
J gene: TRBJ2-4
D gene: TRBD1
clone size: .
V gene: TRBV11-2

CDR3 protein: CASSSRQGATNEKLFF
CDR3 DNA: TGTGCCAGCAGTTCAAGACAGGGTGCAACTAATGAAAAACTGTTTTTT
J gene: TRBJ1-4
D gene: TRBD1
clone size: .
V gene: TRBV27

CDR3 protein: CASSWYDGSDTGELFF
CDR3 DNA: TGTGCCAGCAGTTGGTATGACGGGAGCGACACCGGGGAGCTGTTTTTT
J gene: TRBJ2-2
D gene: .
clone size: once
V gene: TRBV6-5